This TCR beta chain stems from a study of cytomegalovirus exposure and HLA in healthy donors. The study's findings and limits: The analysis excluded some indistinguishable V segments, including TRBV6-2 and TRBV6-3. When analyzed later, the rates of TCR association showed variation by HLA locus, with DRB1 the most and HLA-C the fewest. Later analysis identified some 16,000 TCR beta sequences associated with HLA alleles, using a false discovery rate threshold of 0.05. Accurate prediction of HLA-A and HLA-B alleles (for most subjects) was reportedly achieved from TCR beta sequences.

V lost 4 bases and J 5 bases, leaving 17 bases between the germline ends. This CDR3 is built from 14 residues. CDR1 SQVTM and CDR2 ANQGSEA come from the germline V gene. Both 60 Vbeta primers and 13 Jbeta primers went into the PCR. Measured with immunoSEQ multiplex PCR; TCRdb has only the in-frame clones, and not every one. The sample table sets out 110,000 to 150,000 clones. Worth noting for this clone: No antigen is known for it.

The sample comprised PBMCs. The V and J genes are TRBV29-1 and TRBJ1-1; tentative D call: TRBD1 (6 bases). The origin of this receptor is a male donor in good health and CMV-seronegative. This CDR3 is CSVGVQGSATEAFF. In nucleotides, the CDR3 is TGCAGCGTTGGGGTACAGGGAAGTGCGACTGAAGCTTTCTTT.